A single sample gave rise to the 15 T cell receptor beta chains below, sequenced in a study of cytomegalovirus exposure and HLA in healthy donors. The PCR made use of 60 Vbeta and 13 Jbeta primers. The repertoire was sequenced with immunoSEQ multiplex PCR; TCRdb's copy has only in-frame clones and lacks some. The table includes about 60,000 clones, 70% to 80% detected once. Sequencing input: PBMCs. The receptors were gathered from a woman aged 55-69 years in good health and CMV-seropositive.

The chain carries TRBV5-4 and TRBJ2-7; D is perhaps TRBD2 (6 bases). V dropped 0 bases and J dropped 3 bases, with 16 bases sitting between them. The CDR3 is made up of 16 amino acids. Germline CDR1 is SGHNT and CDR2 is YYREEE (reference sequence). The CDR3, as DNA: TGTGCCAGCAGCTTGGGGGGAGCGGGCGGGTACTACGAGCAGTACTTC. Translation gives CASSLGGAGGYYEQYF.

V is TRBV4-1 and J is TRBJ1-5; no clear D gene. Germline V gene sequence: CDR1 MGHRA, CDR2 YSYEKL. V lost 1 base, J lost 10 bases, and 14 bases lay in between. The CDR3 covers 14 residues. CDR3 sequence (DNA): TGCGCCAGCAGCCAAGTCCCTGGAGAGGAACCCCAGCATTTT. Amino acids: CASSQVPGEEPQHF.

The chain couples TRBV21-1 to TRBJ1-2. TRBV21-1 is given as a pseudogene. The CDR3 is made up of 16 amino acids. This CDR3 is CASSKGRVRFFYGYTF. As DNA, the CDR3 is TGTGCCAGCAGCAAAGGGCGGGTCAGATTCTTCTATGGCTACACCTTC.

V usage is TRBV2 and J usage is TRBJ1-5; tentative D call: TRBD1 (5 bases). Germline CDR1 is SNHLY and CDR2 is FYNNEI. The CDR3 length is 15 residues. V lost 5 bases and J lost 8, with 19 bases in between. CDR3 coding DNA: TGTGCCAGCAGTCGTGGGTTGACAGCGAACGAGCCCCAGCATTTT. It codes for CASSRGLTANEPQHF.

This clone was observed once. CDR3 nucleotides: TGTGCCAGCAGCTTAAGGGGGCGCCGATCGATAATGAACACTGAAGCTTTCTTT. It yields the protein CASSLRGRRSIMNTEAFF. The chain couples TRBV7-2 to TRBJ1-1, with TRBD1 identical over 7 bases. Germline V gene lookup returns CDR1 SGHTA and CDR2 FQGNSA. V shed 2 bases, J shed 0 bases, and the junction held 12 bases outside the gene matches. The CDR3 contains 18 residues.

The V gene is TRBV5-1, the J gene TRBJ2-5; tentatively, D is TRBD1 (6 bases). Per the germline V gene, CDR1 is SGHRS and CDR2 is YFSETQ. Trimming took off 4 bases at V and 1 base at J, with 11 bases between the two ends. This CDR3 has 14 amino acids. DNA for the CDR3: TGCGCCAGCAGCCTCACAGGGTCCCAAGAGACCCAGTACTTC. Encoded protein: CASSLTGSQETQYF.

The chain employs TRBV7-9 and TRBJ2-7; D possibly corresponds to TRBD1 (6 bases). The germline V gene has CDR1 SEHNR and CDR2 FQNEAQ (reference sequence). V gave up 8 bases and J gave up 1 base, with 21 bases separating them. The CDR3 totals 16 residues. The CDR3 protein is CASGSPPPGDSYEQYF. The CDR3 nucleotides are TGTGCCAGCGGCTCCCCTCCACCAGGGGATTCCTACGAGCAGTACTTC.

The chain couples TRBV2 to TRBJ1-6; 9 bases are shared with TRBD1. In germline, CDR1 is SNHLY, CDR2 FYNNEI. With 4 bases clipped from V and 5 bases from J, the junction kept 3 bases outside the gene matches. This CDR3 contains 15 residues. The CDR3 DNA follows: TGTGCCAGCAGTGGGACAGGGGCTAATAATTCACCCCTCCACTTT. Its protein product is CASSGTGANNSPLHF.

The rearrangement joins TRBV19 to TRBJ2-7; 8 bases are a match to TRBD1. Germline CDR1 is LNHDA and CDR2 is SQIVND (reference sequence). Trimming at V came to 3 bases and at J to 3 bases, leaving 7 bases not matched to a gene. The CDR3 runs 15 residues. The CDR3 loop is CASSIIQGAGYEQYF. CDR3 nucleotides: TGTGCCAGTAGTATCATCCAGGGGGCTGGCTACGAGCAGTACTTC.

This sequence joins TRBV5-6 and TRBJ2-7, with D possibly TRBD1 on 5 matching bases. There are 14 residues in the CDR3. CDR1 and CDR2 (germline): SGHDT, YYEEEE. Trimming left V 6 bases short and J 0 bases short, with 13 bases between. The CDR3 DNA follows: TGTGCCAGCACCCTGACAGCGCTCTCCTACGAGCAGTACTTC. This encodes CASTLTALSYEQYF. Full variable domain (outside the CDR3, taken from reference TRBV5-6 and TRBJ2-7): DAGVTQSPTHLIKTRGQQVTLRCSPKSGHDTVSWYQQALGQGPQFIFQYYEEEERQRGNFPDRFSGHQFPNYSSELNVNALLLGDSALYLCASTLTALSYEQYFGPGTRLTVT.

This clone was counted a few times. The chain joins TRBV6-5 to TRBJ1-5; D remains unclear. V gave up 5 bases and J gave up 4 bases, with 12 bases separating them. The CDR3 has 14 amino acids. The V gene's germline CDR1 is MNHEY and CDR2 SVGAGI. DNA of the CDR3: TGTGCCAGCAGTGAGGCGGGGTCGAATCAGCCCCAGCATTTT. Its translation: CASSEAGSNQPQHF.

The count of this clone is one. V is TRBV6-5 and J is TRBJ2-7; no firm D call. V was cut by 5 bases and J by 5 bases, with 13 bases left in between. This CDR3 region has 13 residues. Germline lookup yields CDR1 MNHEY and CDR2 SVGAGI. CDR3 nucleotide sequence: TGTGCCAGCAGTCACGGGTCTTTTAACGAGCAGTACTTC. It is translated as CASSHGSFNEQYF.

V and J are TRBV27 and TRBJ1-2, with D possibly being TRBD1 (6 bases). Between the trimmed V and J ends, which lost 5 bases and 6 bases, there was a span of 13 bases. The germline V gene encodes CDR1 MNHEY and CDR2 SMNVEV (reference sequence). CDR3 length: 13 residues. Written as DNA, the CDR3 is TGTGCCAGCAGTATTACAGGGTTTGATGGCTACACCTTC. Its translation is CASSITGFDGYTF.

The genes are TRBV6-6 and TRBJ1-2, with TRBD1 matching over 7 bases. V dropped 2 bases and J dropped 4; count of bases not matched to a gene: 4. Germline V gene sequence: CDR1 MNHNY, CDR2 SVGAGI (reference sequence). The CDR3 consists of 14 residues. CDR3 in amino acids: CASSYAAGGYGYTF. CDR3 DNA: TGTGCCAGCAGTTACGCTGCAGGGGGCTATGGCTACACCTTC.

The chain recombines TRBV2 with TRBJ1-4, with 7 nucleotides matching TRBD1. CDR1 is SNHLY and CDR2 is FYNNEI in the germline V gene. V trimming: 6 bases; J trimming: 7 bases; junction bases outside the gene matches: 11. The CDR3 sequence is 15 residues long. The CDR3 sequence is CASSLFTGDSEKLFF. The CDR3 DNA reads TGTGCCAGCAGCCTTTTCACAGGGGACAGTGAAAAACTGTTTTTT.